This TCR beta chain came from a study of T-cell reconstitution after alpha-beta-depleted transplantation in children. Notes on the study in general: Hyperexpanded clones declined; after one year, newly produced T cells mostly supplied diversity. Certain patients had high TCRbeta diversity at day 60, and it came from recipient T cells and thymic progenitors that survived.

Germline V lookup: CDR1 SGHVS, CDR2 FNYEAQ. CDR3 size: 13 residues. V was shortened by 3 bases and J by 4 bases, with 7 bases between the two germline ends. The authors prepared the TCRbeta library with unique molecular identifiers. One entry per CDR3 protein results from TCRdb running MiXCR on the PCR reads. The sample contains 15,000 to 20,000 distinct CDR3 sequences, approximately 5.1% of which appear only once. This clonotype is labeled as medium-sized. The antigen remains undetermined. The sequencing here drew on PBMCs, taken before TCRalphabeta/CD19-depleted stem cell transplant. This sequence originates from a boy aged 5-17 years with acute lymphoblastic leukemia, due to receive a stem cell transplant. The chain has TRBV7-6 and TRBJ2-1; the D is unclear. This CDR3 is CASSFQSYNEQFF. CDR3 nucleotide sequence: TGTGCCAGCAGCTTCCAGAGTTACAATGAGCAGTTCTTC.